The next 29 T cell receptor beta chains were all read from a single sample in a study of cytomegalovirus exposure and HLA in healthy donors. The PCR was carried out with 60 Vbeta primers and 13 Jbeta primers. The data were produced by immunoSEQ multiplex PCR, yet TCRdb's version contains in-frame clones alone and is incomplete. The sample shows around 110,000 clones, 60% to 80% of them seen only once. Sequenced: PBMCs. Source of these receptors: a boy between 10 and 17 years old in good health and CMV-seronegative.

The rearrangement links TRBV19 to TRBJ1-5; 7 bases line up with TRBD1. CDR1 and CDR2 (germline): LNHDA, SQIVND (reference sequence). J was trimmed by 1 base and V by 7 bases; bases with no gene match: 4. The CDR3 has 14 residues. The CDR3 coding sequence is TGTGCCAGTAAGGGGGCCAGCAGCAATCAGCCCCAGCATTTT. Translation gives CASKGASSNQPQHF.

This clone was seen a few times. The J gene is TRBJ1-3, the V gene TRBV18; 9 positions match TRBD1. Looked up from germline, CDR1 is KGHSH and CDR2 is LQKENI. Unmatched junction bases numbered 3, after V lost 2 bases and J lost 1 base. The length of the CDR3 is 16 residues. The CDR3, as DNA: TGTGCCAGCTCACCAATAGGACAGGGGTCTGGAAACACCATATATTTT. Encoded protein: CASSPIGQGSGNTIYF.

This clone has only a few counts. The chain employs TRBV5-1 and TRBJ1-3; TRBD1 aligns across 9 bases. Germline CDR1 is SGHRS and CDR2 is YFSETQ. The CDR3 length is 15 residues. J gave up 4 bases and V 0 bases, and 2 bases lay outside the gene matches. This CDR3 is CASSLGQGGGNTIYF. In nucleotides, the CDR3 is TGCGCCAGCAGCTTGGGACAGGGGGGAGGAAACACCATATATTTT.

This chain links TRBV19 with TRBJ2-3, with 8 nucleotides matching TRBD2. This CDR3 spans 15 amino acids. Germline CDR1 and CDR2: LNHDA and SQIVND (reference sequence). The V gene end was trimmed by 4 bases and the J gene end by 5 bases; junction bases not matched to a gene: 8. As DNA, the CDR3 is TGTGCCAGTAGTAGACCGGGGGGGCAAGGAGATACGCAGTATTTT. The encoded protein is CASSRPGGQGDTQYF.

The chain links TRBV2 to TRBJ2-1; TRBD1 aligns across 8 bases. The germline V gene has CDR1 SNHLY and CDR2 FYNNEI. Trimming took 8 bases from V and 6 from J; bases not matched to a gene: 9. This CDR3 has 14 amino acids. In DNA, the CDR3 is TGTGCCAGCCGAGACAGGGGACAGGTCAATGAGCAGTTCTTC. Amino acid sequence: CASRDRGQVNEQFF.

CDR3 sequence (DNA): TGCGCCAGCAGCTGGACAGGGTCGGCTGAAGCTTTCTTT. Translation gives CASSWTGSAEAFF. The V gene is TRBV5-1, the J gene TRBJ1-1, with 8 bases identical to TRBD1. The germline gives CDR1 SGHRS, CDR2 YFSETQ. V dropped 3 bases and J dropped 6; count of bases not matched to a gene: 4. CDR3 length equals 13 residues. The whole variable domain, remainder taken from reference TRBV5-1 and TRBJ1-1, is KAGVTQTPRYLIKTRGQQVTLSCSPISGHRSVSWYQQTPGQGLQFLFEYFSETQRNKGNFPGRFSGRQFSNSRSEMNVSTLELGDSALYLCASSWTGSAEAFFGQGTRLTVV.

The rearrangement links TRBV5-1 to TRBJ1-1; D is unclear. V was shortened by 0 bases and J by 4 bases, with 13 bases between the two germline ends. The CDR3 is made up of 15 amino acids. Germline V lookup: CDR1 SGHRS, CDR2 YFSETQ. The CDR3 region is CASSLESYGGTEAFF. In DNA form, the CDR3 reads TGCGCCAGCAGCTTGGAGTCTTATGGAGGCACTGAAGCTTTCTTT.

This clone was counted a few times. The CDR3 nucleotides are TGTGCCAGCAAGCAATACGGGGGGGCGAATGAAAAACTGTTTTTT. This codes for CASKQYGGANEKLFF. V gene TRBV2 combines with J gene TRBJ1-4; D is perhaps TRBD1 (6 bases). This CDR3 has 15 residues. Germline V gene data show CDR1 as SNHLY and CDR2 as FYNNEI. V was clipped by 7 bases and J by 5 bases, with 17 bases between them.

This clone was seen a handful of times. Other DNA sequences in this sample translate to the same CDR3. This chain links TRBV5-6 with TRBJ1-5; TRBD1 might be the D (5 bases). CDR1 is SGHDT and CDR2 is YYEEEE in the germline V gene. The V and J ends lost 0 bases and 7 bases respectively, with 17 bases between them. The CDR3 spans 16 residues. CDR3 sequence reads: CASSLGAAGYWQPQHF. CDR3 bases: TGTGCCAGCAGCTTGGGTGCTGCAGGGTATTGGCAGCCCCAGCATTTT. The full variable domain, in which reference TRBV5-6 and TRBJ1-5 provide the parts outside the CDR3, is DAGVTQSPTHLIKTRGQQVTLRCSPKSGHDTVSWYQQALGQGPQFIFQYYEEEERQRGNFPDRFSGHQFPNYSSELNVNALLLGDSALYLCASSLGAAGYWQPQHFGDGTRLSIL.

This chain uses TRBV5-1 with TRBJ2-7; TRBD2 might be the D (6 bases). The CDR3 is 14 amino acids. Germline CDR1 is SGHRS and CDR2 is YFSETQ. Trimming cost V 7 bases and J 2 bases, with 16 bases left between them. The CDR3 sequence is CASAILRGTYEQYF. The DNA for the CDR3 is TGCGCCAGCGCCATACTACGGGGGACCTACGAGCAGTACTTC.

V usage is TRBV9 and J usage is TRBJ2-1, with TRBD1 matching 10 bases. With 4 bases clipped from V and 4 bases from J, the junction kept 5 bases outside the gene matches. Germline lookup yields CDR1 SGDLS and CDR2 YYNGEE. The CDR3 contains 15 residues. CDR3 loop: CASSPGQGRYNEQFF. The CDR3 DNA reads as TGTGCCAGCAGCCCGGGACAGGGGCGATACAATGAGCAGTTCTTC.

This clone is a singleton in its sample. The rearrangement links TRBV19 to TRBJ2-5; 8 bases agree with TRBD2. Germline V gives CDR1 LNHDA, CDR2 SQIVND (reference sequence). The CDR3 is 14 residues long. V trimming: 7 bases; J trimming: 5 bases; junction bases outside the gene matches: 9. DNA for the CDR3: TGTGCCAGTACTCCGGGACTAGGAAGGGAGACCCAGTACTTC. It encodes CASTPGLGRETQYF.

The chain joins TRBV28 to TRBJ1-2; 7 bases are a match to TRBD1. Germline V CDR1 and CDR2: MDHEN, SYDVKM. The J segment lost 2 bases and the V segment lost 5 bases, leaving 5 bases of the junction unmatched. This CDR3 has 14 amino acids. The CDR3 loop is CASSGTASNYGYTF. For the CDR3, the DNA is TGTGCCAGCAGTGGGACAGCTTCGAACTATGGCTACACCTTC.

The chain recombines TRBV19 with TRBJ2-1; the D gene is possibly TRBD2 (7 bases). The CDR3 totals 13 residues. The ends were cut back, 3 bases at V and 8 bases at J, with 11 bases in the middle. Germline CDR1 is LNHDA and CDR2 is SQIVND (reference sequence). The CDR3 bases are TGTGCCAGTAGTATGGGGGGGCCCGATGAGCAGTTCTTC. This encodes CASSMGGPDEQFF.

This clone was counted only a few times. The CDR3 protein is CASSPLTGTANTGELFF. CDR3 nucleotides: TGTGCCAGCTCACCACTAACCGGGACAGCGAACACCGGGGAGCTGTTTTTT. The chain uses TRBV18 and TRBJ2-2; 7 nucleotides line up with TRBD1. The CDR3 is 17 residues long. Trimming cost V 1 base and J 0 bases; bases outside gene matches: 5. Germline lookup yields CDR1 KGHSH and CDR2 LQKENI.

This sequence joins TRBV28 and TRBJ1-4; D might be TRBD1 (6 bases). V lost 4 bases to trimming and J lost 4 bases, with 16 bases between them. This CDR3 contains 16 residues. Germline V lookup: CDR1 MDHEN, CDR2 SYDVKM. The CDR3 loop is CASSSPLDRLNEKLFF. In nucleotides, the CDR3 is TGTGCCAGCAGTTCCCCCCTTGACAGGCTTAATGAAAAACTGTTTTTT.

This clone was detected a few times. The chain recombines TRBV28 with TRBJ2-5; D ambiguous. The CDR3 has 13 amino acids. The V and J ends lost 7 bases and 2 bases respectively, with 11 bases between them. Germline V gives CDR1 MDHEN, CDR2 SYDVKM. CDR3 bases: TGTGCCAGCACCCCAGACAATCAAGAGACCCAGTACTTC. This codes for CASTPDNQETQYF.

This clone was seen only a few times. V gene TRBV2 combines with J gene TRBJ2-7; D is possibly TRBD1 (5 bases). Germline V gives CDR1 SNHLY, CDR2 FYNNEI. The CDR3 is 17 residues long. V lost 2 bases to trimming and J lost 4 bases, with 21 bases between them. The DNA for the CDR3 is TGTGCCAGCAGTGAATTCTATCATCCAGGGTTAAGTTACGAGCAGTACTTC. This codes for CASSEFYHPGLSYEQYF.

The CDR3: CATGDRVSYEQYF. The CDR3 DNA reads as TGTGCCACGGGAGATCGGGTCTCCTACGAGCAGTACTTC. The V call is TRBV15, the J call TRBJ2-7; D possibly corresponds to TRBD2 (5 bases). Looked up from germline, CDR1 is LNHNV and CDR2 is YYDKDF (reference sequence). V dropped 9 bases and J dropped 0 bases, with 12 bases sitting between them. The CDR3 is 13 residues long.

The rearrangement joins TRBV12-5 to TRBJ1-5; tentatively, D is TRBD1 (6 bases). Trimming cost V 1 base and J 6 bases, with 7 bases left between them. Germline V gives CDR1 LGHNT, CDR2 FRNRAP. This CDR3 contains 13 residues. CDR3 protein: CASGLGQAQPQHF. The CDR3 bases are TGTGCTAGTGGTTTGGGACAGGCTCAGCCCCAGCATTTT.

This chain connects TRBV5-1 to TRBJ2-7; 7 bases agree with TRBD1. J gave up 3 bases and V 0 bases, and 3 bases lay outside the gene matches. CDR1 is SGHRS, CDR2 YFSETQ, per germline. This CDR3 has 14 amino acids. CDR3 sequence: CASSLGQGGYEQYF. The CDR3 nucleotides are TGCGCCAGCAGCTTGGGACAGGGCGGCTACGAGCAGTACTTC.

J is TRBJ1-5 and V is TRBV13; 7 bases map to TRBD1. With V trimmed by 1 base and J by 1 base, 10 bases remained unmatched. This CDR3 comprises 18 residues. The V gene's germline CDR1 is PRHDT and CDR2 FYEKMQ (reference sequence). Here the CDR3 reads CASSLEGFTGESNQPQHF. Written as DNA, the CDR3 is TGTGCCAGCAGCTTAGAAGGATTTACAGGGGAAAGCAATCAGCCCCAGCATTTT.

V and J are TRBV11-3 and TRBJ2-3; the match to TRBD2 covers 8 bases. This CDR3 comprises 15 residues. The germline V gene encodes CDR1 SGHNT and CDR2 YENEEA. V was clipped by 1 base and J by 5 bases; unmatched bases: 5. The CDR3 is CASSLAGRVIDTQYF. The DNA for the CDR3 is TGTGCCAGCAGCTTAGCCGGGAGGGTCATAGATACGCAGTATTTT.

This chain uses TRBV6-5 with TRBJ2-7, with D perhaps matching TRBD1 (5 bases). The V end lost 4 bases, the J end lost 4 bases, and 17 bases lay between the germline ends. Germline CDR1 reads MNHEY; CDR2 reads SVGAGI. The CDR3 covers 15 residues. The CDR3 DNA reads as TGTGCCAGCAGTTCTGCAGGTGGGGCAGATTACGAGCAGTACTTC. Translating it yields CASSSAGGADYEQYF.

V gene TRBV9 combines with J gene TRBJ2-3, with 8 nucleotides matching TRBD2. Trimming removed 4 bases from V and 2 bases from J; junction bases left unmatched: 9. The CDR3 has 16 residues. Germline V gene lookup returns CDR1 SGDLS and CDR2 YYNGEE. DNA of the CDR3: TGTGCCAGCAGCCTCGACGGGGGGGCCGTCACAGATACGCAGTATTTT. This gives the protein CASSLDGGAVTDTQYF. Combining the CDR3 with reference TRBV9 and TRBJ2-3 gives the whole variable domain DSGVTQTPKHLITATGQRVTLRCSPRSGDLSVYWYQQSLDQGLQFLIQYYNGEERAKGNILERFSAQQFPDLHSELNLSSLELGDSALYFCASSLDGGAVTDTQYFGPGTRLTVL.

This chain uses TRBV5-4 with TRBJ2-7; D may be TRBD1 (8 bases). The CDR3 is made up of 16 amino acids. V dropped 4 bases and J dropped 4 bases, with 21 bases sitting between them. Germline assignment: CDR1 SGHNT and CDR2 YYREEE (reference sequence). The CDR3 sequence is CASSPGGAGGEYEQYF. The CDR3 nucleotides are TGTGCCAGCAGCCCTGGGGGGGCAGGGGGCGAGTACGAGCAGTACTTC.

Worth noting for this clone: A clone one base away is much larger, so this may be a read error. The chain combines TRBV9 with TRBJ1-1; TRBD1 might be the D (6 bases). Trimming took off 4 bases at V and 1 base at J, with 8 bases between the two ends. Germline CDR1 SGDLS, CDR2 YYNGEE. This CDR3 region has 13 residues. As DNA, the CDR3 is TGTGCCAGCAGCATGGGACAGAACACTGAAGCTTTCTTT. Translated: CASSMGQNTEAFF.

This CDR3 reads CASSPWTGPNTGELFF. The CDR3 coding sequence is TGTGCCAGCAGCCCTTGGACAGGCCCGAACACCGGGGAGCTGTTTTTT. V gene TRBV14 combines with J gene TRBJ2-2; TRBD1 aligns across 7 bases. The V gene's germline CDR1 is SGHDN and CDR2 FVKESK. V shed 4 bases and J 0 bases; nucleotides not matched to a gene: 5. The CDR3 is made up of 16 amino acids.

This clone was detected only a few times. Here the CDR3 omits its conserved ending phenylalanine or tryptophan, so a read error is the likely source. This rearrangement joins TRBV25-1 to TRBJ2-3, with 7 bases identical to TRBD1. After removal of 7 bases from V and 6 bases from J, the junction contained 10 bases not matched to a gene. CDR1 MGHDK and CDR2 SYGVNS come from the germline V gene. This CDR3 has 14 residues. The CDR3 coding sequence is TGTGCCAGCACCACGTCCGACAGGGTGGATACGCAGTATGTT. Translated, it gives CASTTSDRVDTQYV.